This is a list of T cell receptor beta chains from one sample in a study of blood T cell repertoires in COVID-19. Assay: immunoSEQ multiplex PCR; the TCRdb copy retains only in-frame clones and omits some. The table shows hundreds of thousands of clones, with 75% to 85% occurring only once. Sequencing was carried out using peripheral blood. The source of these receptors is a woman aged 55-70 years with active or convalescent COVID-19. The CDR3 runs from the conserved cysteine through the conserved F or W. The D gene is left open where the match is weak. Some rows mark clone size as missing; the rest say once, few, many or name a class of expanded clone.

>TRBV5-1|TRBD2|once|TRBJ2-3
CASSLAPRAGGSDTQYF
TGCGCCAGCAGCTTGGCCCCCCGGGCGGGGGGCTCAGATACGCAGTATTTT
>TRBV9|NA|once|TRBJ2-1
CASSAPGGSSYNEQFF
TGTGCCAGCAGCGCTCCAGGGGGGAGCTCCTACAATGAGCAGTTCTTC
>TRBV5-4|TRBD1|NA|TRBJ2-7
CASSGPGTGTPEQYF
TGTGCCAGCAGCGGGCCCGGGACAGGGACTCCCGAGCAGTACTTC
>TRBV27|TRBD1|NA|TRBJ2-3
CASSLHYRDRGVGDTQYF
TGTGCCAGCAGTTTGCACTACCGGGACAGGGGCGTTGGAGATACGCAGTATTTT
>TRBV7-2|TRBD2|NA|TRBJ2-7
CASSFVAGGIEQYF
TGTGCCAGCAGCTTTGTAGCGGGGGGGATCGAGCAGTACTTC
>TRBV29-1|NA|NA|TRBJ2-7
CSAWDKSYEQYF
TGCAGCGCATGGGACAAATCCTACGAGCAGTACTTC
>TRBV30|NA|NA|TRBJ2-7
CAWSAAVYEQYF
TGTGCCTGGAGTGCCGCAGTCTACGAGCAGTACTTC
>TRBV10-3|TRBD2|once|TRBJ2-5
CATGTSGALETQYF
TGTGCCACCGGGACTAGCGGGGCATTGGAGACCCAGTACTTC
>TRBV4-3|NA|NA|TRBJ1-2
CASSQDSSGGGSTNYGYTF
TGCGCCAGCAGCCAAGATTCGTCCGGGGGGGGCTCTACCAACTATGGCTACACCTTC
>TRBV28|NA|NA|TRBJ1-2
CASSLDTPWANYGYTF
TGTGCCAGCAGTTTAGACACTCCCTGGGCTAACTATGGCTACACCTTC
>TRBV6-5|NA|NA|TRBJ1-2
CASSYSIQAIYGYTF
TGTGCCAGCAGTTACTCGATACAGGCGATCTATGGCTACACCTTC
>TRBV4-3|NA|once|TRBJ1-5
CASSQDEVQPQHF
TGCGCCAGCAGCCAAGACGAGGTTCAGCCCCAGCATTTT
>TRBV6-1|NA|NA|TRBJ1-6
CASSSDNSPLHF
TGTGCCAGCAGTTCTGATAATTCACCCCTCCACTTT
>TRBV9|TRBD2|NA|TRBJ2-3
CASRLGIGGGTDTQYF
TGTGCCAGCAGGCTGGGTATTGGCGGGGGGACAGATACGCAGTATTTT
>TRBV7-9|TRBD1|NA|TRBJ2-7
CASGDRGGIGEQYF
TGTGCCAGCGGGGACAGGGGCGGAATTGGGGAGCAGTACTTC
>TRBV5-4|TRBD2|NA|TRBJ2-1
CASSLALAGAIMFF
TGTGCCAGCAGCTTGGCCCTAGCGGGGGCCATAATGTTCTTC
>TRBV19|TRBD1|NA|TRBJ2-2
CASSARQGSDTGELFF
TGTGCCAGTAGTGCCCGACAGGGGAGTGACACCGGGGAGCTGTTTTTT
>TRBV28|NA|NA|TRBJ1-2
CASSPPANYGYTF
TGTGCCAGCAGTCCCCCGGCTAACTATGGCTACACCTTC
>TRBV27|TRBD1|NA|TRBJ1-5
CASSLTGTGSRNQPQHF
TGTGCCAGCAGTCTAACCGGGACAGGGAGCCGCAATCAGCCCCAGCATTTT
>TRBV7-2|TRBD1|NA|TRBJ1-2
CASSRDREYGYTF
TGTGCCAGCAGTCGCGACAGGGAGTATGGCTACACCTTC